This paragraph reports one T cell receptor (beta chain). These data are taken from a study of cytomegalovirus exposure and HLA in healthy donors. The V end was cut by 10 bases, the J end by 0 bases, with 13 bases between. This CDR3 spans 14 amino acids. The germline gives CDR1 MDHEN, CDR2 SYDVKM. 60 Vbeta and 13 Jbeta primers were used in PCR. Here immunoSEQ multiplex PCR was the method, and the copy in TCRdb shows in-frame clones only, minus some. This sample yields some 180,000 clones, of which more than 65% are seen a single time; roughly 2.5% belongs to the top ten. Donors consisted of healthy bone marrow donors.

Material: PBMCs. The rearrangement joins TRBV28 to TRBJ1-3; no reliable D call. The TCR comes from a woman younger than 45 in good health and CMV-seropositive. The CDR3 region is CATSRGLSGNTIYF. Written as DNA, the CDR3 is TGTGCCACCTCCCGTGGGCTCTCTGGAAACACCATATATTTT.